One and the same sample provided the 7 T cell receptor beta chains below, sequenced in a study of shared clonotypes between healthy human individuals. Using immunoSEQ multiplex PCR, the repertoire was profiled, and TCRdb retains in-frame clones only, with some absent. The table has fewer than 650,000 clones, 70% to 80% seen once. Sequences were obtained from PBMCs. The receptors stem from a woman in her 40s in good health. Some clones in this sample may be carry-over from other donors' samples.

V usage is TRBV7-2 and J usage is TRBJ1-2; 7 bases line up with TRBD1. After removal of 2 bases from V and 4 bases from J, the junction contained 13 bases not matched to a gene. Germline CDR1 and CDR2: SGHTA and FQGNSA. CDR3 size: 17 residues. The CDR3 spells CASSLRRGGGDGYGYTF. CDR3 coding DNA: TGTGCCAGCAGCTTAAGGAGGGGAGGGGGCGACGGCTATGGCTACACCTTC.

This chain joins TRBV28 and TRBJ1-1; unclear D gene. Germline V CDR1 and CDR2: MDHEN, SYDVKM. This CDR3 is 10 amino acids long. Trimming pared 11 bases from V and 3 bases from J, leaving 7 bases between. CDR3: CACSDTEAFF. In DNA form, the CDR3 reads TGTGCCTGTTCGGACACTGAAGCTTTCTTT.

CDR3 residues: CSVGQGERGYTF. In DNA form, the CDR3 reads TGCAGCGTTGGGCAGGGGGAGCGTGGCTACACCTTC. V is TRBV29-1 and J is TRBJ1-2; 7 bases match TRBD1. This CDR3 region has 12 residues. Germline trimming cut 4 bases from V and 7 bases from J; bases unmatched to any gene: 6. Germline loops: CDR1 SQVTM, CDR2 ANQGSEA.

This chain uses TRBV28 with TRBJ1-2; 9 bases are a match to TRBD1. Trimming took 2 bases from V and 8 from J; bases not matched to a gene: 6. The germline V gene has CDR1 MDHEN and CDR2 SYDVKM. The CDR3 spans 14 residues. The CDR3 coding sequence is TGTGCCAGCAGTTTAAGGGACAGGGCGACCGGCTACACCTTC. Its translation is CASSLRDRATGYTF.

The chain uses TRBV30 and TRBJ1-5, with D possibly matching TRBD1 (6 bases). Germline V gives CDR1 GTSNPN, CDR2 SVGIG (reference sequence). Between the trimmed V and J ends, which lost 1 base and 3 bases, there was a span of 7 bases. This CDR3 contains 13 residues. This chain's CDR3 is CAWSGGANQPQHF. CDR3 bases: TGTGCCTGGAGTGGGGGGGCCAATCAGCCCCAGCATTTT.

The rearrangement joins TRBV7-7 to TRBJ2-5, with TRBD2 matching over 8 bases. V shed 5 bases and J 4 bases; nucleotides not matched to a gene: 6. CDR3 size: 14 residues. Germline values: CDR1 SSHAT, CDR2 FNYEAQ (reference sequence). The CDR3 loop is CASSPARGGETQYF. DNA for the CDR3: TGTGCCAGCAGCCCGGCCCGGGGGGGAGAGACCCAGTACTTC.

The chain's CDR3 is CASSRGQRETQYF. The CDR3 nucleotides are TGTGCCAGCAGCCGGGGACAACGGGAGACCCAGTACTTC. The V call is TRBV5-4, the J call TRBJ2-5, with D possibly matching TRBD1 (6 bases). Germline V lookup: CDR1 SGHNT, CDR2 YYREEE (reference sequence). V lost 4 bases and J lost 5, with 12 bases in between. This CDR3 region has 13 residues.